This T cell receptor beta chain was observed in a study of Ad26.COV2.S vaccination and SARS-CoV-2 variants. Study context: Into the muscle, Ad26.COV2.S was dosed once or twice, 56 days apart.

Specified treatment: approximately 18 received Ad26.COV2.S at low or high dose, single or two shots; about 5 received placebo; per-sample allocation not given. The samples were gathered on day 63 after the first injection of vaccine or placebo. The CDR3 spans 15 residues. J lost 4 bases, V lost 4 bases, and 9 bases had no gene match. The germline gives CDR1 MNHEY, CDR2 SVGEGT. Profiling relied on immunoSEQ multiplex PCR, and the TCRdb table lists in-frame clones only, not all of them. The sample shows 300,000 to 400,000 clones, roughly 90% of them seen only once. The sequencing here drew on peripheral blood, taken in a trial of Ad26.COV2.S vaccine versus placebo. J is TRBJ1-2 and V is TRBV6-2 or TRBV6-3; TRBD1 matches 7 bases. The clonotype was recovered from a person aged 18-65 years who received the Ad26.COV2.S COVID-19 vaccine or a placebo. This CDR3 reads CASSWGQRIVYGYTF. CDR3 in DNA: TGTGCCAGCAGTTGGGGACAGCGGATCGTCTATGGCTACACCTTC.